A selection of T cell receptor beta chains follows, all from one sample in a study of identical twins. TCRdb reanalysed the 5' RACE reads using MiXCR and keeps one entry per CDR3 protein. In the table there are a few hundred thousand distinct CDR3 sequences, more than 9% of which are singletons. Sequencing was done on a sample of memory T cells sorted from blood. Receptor source: a man between 45 and 60 years old in good health. CDR3s include the opening cysteine and the closing phenylalanine or tryptophan. Fields, in order: clone size, V gene, D gene, J gene, CDR3 protein, CDR3 DNA. A D gene is named only where the DNA matches it firmly. Clone size is given for some rows only: seen once, a few or many times, or a class if the clone is expanded.

>-|TRBV28|TRBD2|TRBJ2-3
CATSGRPTDTQYF
TGTGCCACGAGCGGGAGGCCCACAGATACGCAGTATTTT
>-|TRBV7-9|TRBD1|TRBJ1-1
CASSLQGALGSEAFF
TGTGCCAGCAGCTTACAGGGGGCTCTTGGGTCTGAAGCTTTCTTT
>many|TRBV4-2|TRBD2|TRBJ2-2
CASSALAGASGTGELFF
TGTGCCAGCAGCGCCTTAGCGGGGGCGTCGGGCACCGGGGAGCTGTTTTTT
>-|TRBV29-1|-|TRBJ1-1
CSVALSVNTEAFF
TGCAGCGTTGCCTTGTCTGTGAACACTGAAGCTTTCTTT
>many|TRBV7-2|-|TRBJ2-3
CASSSRRGGGIDTQYF
TGTGCCAGCAGCTCTCGGCGGGGAGGAGGTATAGATACGCAGTATTTT
>few|TRBV7-9|-|TRBJ2-7
CASSWGLDGEQYF
TGTGCCAGCAGCTGGGGACTCGACGGCGAGCAGTACTTC
>many|TRBV20-1|-|TRBJ2-1
CSAIGGVGDEQFF
TGCAGTGCTATCGGCGGGGTGGGCGATGAGCAGTTCTTC
>-|TRBV7-2|-|TRBJ2-2
CASSLRQWNTGELFF
TGTGCCAGCAGCTTACGGCAGTGGAACACCGGGGAGCTGTTTTTT
>-|TRBV20-1|TRBD2|TRBJ2-1
CSAGTSGSWGNEQFF
TGCAGTGCCGGGACTAGCGGGAGTTGGGGCAATGAGCAGTTCTTC
>many|TRBV10-1|-|TRBJ2-1
CASAGDLYNEQFF
TGCGCCAGTGCAGGGGACCTGTACAATGAGCAGTTCTTC
>many|TRBV6-6|TRBD2|TRBJ2-1
CASSPTSGREQFF
TGTGCCAGCAGTCCGACTAGCGGGAGGGAGCAGTTCTTC
>-|TRBV28|-|TRBJ2-7
CASSSSGGLDSYEQYF
TGTGCCAGCAGTTCCTCCGGCGGACTTGACTCCTACGAGCAGTACTTC
>-|TRBV5-1|-|TRBJ2-1
CASSLRARGNEQFF
TGCGCCAGCAGCTTGAGGGCTCGGGGGAATGAGCAGTTCTTC
>few|TRBV20-1|TRBD1|TRBJ2-1
CSAGTGTGYYNEQFF
TGCAGTGCTGGAACCGGGACAGGTTATTACAATGAGCAGTTCTTC
>few|TRBV29-1|-|TRBJ2-1
CSVGGAGEQFF
TGCAGCGTTGGAGGGGCAGGTGAGCAGTTCTTC
>-|TRBV20-1|-|TRBJ2-2
CSAGRVGSAGELFF
TGCAGTGCTGGCCGGGTTGGTTCGGCCGGGGAGCTGTTTTTT
>many|TRBV7-3|TRBD2|TRBJ2-2
CASSLTLGLAVGGELFF
TGTGCCAGCAGCTTAACGCTGGGACTAGCCGTCGGCGGGGAGCTGTTTTTT
>few|TRBV7-9|-|TRBJ2-7
CASSEVRKPYEQYF
TGTGCCAGCAGCGAAGTAAGAAAACCCTACGAGCAGTACTTC
>many|TRBV20-1|-|TRBJ2-7
CSARDLRARSSYEQYF
TGCAGTGCTAGAGATCTTCGCGCCCGATCCTCCTACGAGCAGTACTTC
>many|TRBV7-8|-|TRBJ2-2
CASSLVLVRGWELFF
TGTGCCAGCAGCTTAGTTCTAGTACGGGGATGGGAGCTGTTTTTT
>-|TRBV3-1|TRBD2|TRBJ2-7
CASSQGSGGSYEQYF
TGTGCCAGCAGCCAAGGGAGCGGGGGATCCTACGAGCAGTACTTC
>few|TRBV7-9|TRBD2|TRBJ2-1
CASSSLAGGRSYNEQFF
TGTGCCAGCAGCTCACTAGCGGGAGGTCGGTCCTACAATGAGCAGTTCTTC
>-|TRBV20-1|-|TRBJ2-5
CSARGPRLRPKETQYF
TGCAGTGCTAGGGGGCCCCGACTACGACCAAAAGAGACCCAGTACTTC
>-|TRBV7-9|-|TRBJ2-3
CASSLDERSPGYF
TGTGCCAGCAGCTTAGACGAGCGGAGCCCGGGGTATTTT
>many|TRBV20-1|-|TRBJ1-2
CSAGSGTSYYGYTF
TGCAGTGCCGGCTCCGGGACAAGCTACTATGGCTACACCTTC
>-|TRBV18|TRBD2|TRBJ2-3
CASSPAGTRTTDTQYF
TGTGCCAGCTCACCGGCCGGGACTAGGACCACAGATACGCAGTATTTT
>-|TRBV5-5|-|TRBJ1-2
CASSLVTQASYGYTF
TGTGCCAGCAGCTTGGTGACACAGGCCTCCTATGGCTACACCTTC
>-|TRBV2|-|TRBJ2-3
CASSGQGQGTQYF
TGTGCCAGCAGTGGTCAGGGTCAGGGTACGCAGTATTTT
>many|TRBV5-1|-|TRBJ2-7
CASSLAPTRSSYEQYF
TGCGCCAGCAGCTTGGCCCCCACACGGAGCTCCTACGAGCAGTACTTC
>few|TRBV27|TRBD1|TRBJ1-3
CASSPDRGAGNTIYF
TGTGCCAGCAGCCCTGACAGGGGAGCTGGAAACACCATATATTTT
>many|TRBV28|TRBD1|TRBJ2-7
CASRWGTVGEQYF
TGTGCCAGCAGGTGGGGGACAGTCGGCGAGCAGTACTTC
>many|TRBV2|TRBD1|TRBJ1-3
CASSVYRGPGNTIYF
TGTGCCAGCAGCGTGTACAGGGGGCCTGGAAACACCATATATTTT
>-|TRBV27|-|TRBJ1-5
CASSYRGNQPQHF
TGTGCCAGCAGTTACAGGGGCAATCAGCCCCAGCATTTT
>many|TRBV12-3/TRBV12-4|-|TRBJ1-2
CASSRGEQGGYTF
TGTGCCAGCAGCAGGGGAGAACAGGGTGGCTACACCTTC
>many|TRBV24-1|TRBD2|TRBJ2-2
CATSDFGLAGTGELFF
TGTGCCACCAGTGATTTTGGACTAGCGGGAACCGGGGAGCTGTTTTTT
>-|TRBV27|-|TRBJ2-7
CASSPAVRGGSYEQYF
TGTGCCAGCAGTCCGGCGGTCAGGGGAGGGTCCTACGAGCAGTACTTC
>few|TRBV6-2/TRBV6-3|TRBD2|TRBJ2-7
CASSSPTSGLSYEQYF
TGTGCCAGCAGTTCCCCGACTAGCGGCCTCTCCTACGAGCAGTACTTC
>few|TRBV15|-|TRBJ2-1
CATSTRWGAQNEQFF
TGTGCCACCAGCACCAGGTGGGGGGCGCAAAATGAGCAGTTCTTC
>many|TRBV12-3/TRBV12-4|-|TRBJ2-6
CASIPGAGAGSGANVLTF
TGTGCCAGCATCCCAGGGGCAGGGGCAGGGTCTGGGGCCAACGTCCTGACTTTC
>many|TRBV4-2|-|TRBJ1-2
CASSQAWGGSNYGYTF
TGTGCCAGCAGCCAAGCTTGGGGGGGCTCTAACTATGGCTACACCTTC
>-|TRBV7-2|-|TRBJ2-1
CASSLRGSGMGNEQFF
TGTGCCAGCAGCTTAAGGGGTAGCGGCATGGGCAATGAGCAGTTCTTC
>-|TRBV7-2|TRBD1|TRBJ1-6
CASNNAGGSNSPLHF
TGTGCCAGCAACAACGCAGGGGGGAGTAATTCACCCCTCCACTTT
>few|TRBV20-1|-|TRBJ2-5
CSARDGRGLGTQYF
TGCAGTGCTAGAGATGGGCGGGGCCTGGGGACCCAGTACTTC
>few|TRBV3-1|TRBD2|TRBJ2-1
CASSPRPGTSIVNEQFF
TGTGCCAGCAGCCCCAGGCCCGGGACTAGCATCGTCAATGAGCAGTTCTTC
>few|TRBV20-1|-|TRBJ2-2
CSARDLRSTSGTGWTGELFF
TGCAGTGCTAGAGATCTTAGAAGCACTAGCGGGACAGGGTGGACCGGGGAGCTGTTTTTT
>many|TRBV5-6|-|TRBJ2-3
CASSLGPGGTDTQYF
TGTGCCAGCAGCTTGGGACCGGGGGGCACAGATACGCAGTATTTT
>-|TRBV24-1|TRBD2|TRBJ2-7
CATAGGLAPYEQYF
TGTGCCACCGCGGGGGGACTAGCTCCCTACGAGCAGTACTTC
>-|TRBV9|TRBD2|TRBJ2-3
CASSPRTSGGQTTYF
TGTGCCAGCAGCCCTCGGACTAGCGGGGGCCAGACAACGTATTTT